What follows are 15 T cell receptor beta chains derived from one specimen sequenced in a study of naive and memory T cell subsets. An oligonucleotide containing a UMI was ligated to the 3' end of TCR cDNA. The SP2 primer and nested alpha and beta constant region primers amplified ligated cDNA in four rounds. Via MiXCR, TCRdb re-called the 5' RACE reads, giving one row per CDR3 protein. The repertoire holds 25,000 to 35,000 distinct CDR3 sequences, with approximately 16% as singletons. The receptor set was obtained from a female donor in good health.

The V call is TRBV6-1, the J call TRBJ2-1; 11 nucleotides line up with TRBD2. There are 14 residues in the CDR3. V lost 5 bases and J lost 9; bases outside the gene matches: 6. Per germline, CDR1 MNHNS and CDR2 SASEGT. CDR3 sequence reads: CASSLAGGRSEQFF. CDR3 coding DNA: TGTGCCAGCAGTTTAGCGGGGGGGAGGAGTGAGCAGTTCTTC.

This clonotype was recorded many times. The J gene is TRBJ2-3, the V gene TRBV20-1, with a tentative D call TRBD1 (5 bases). This CDR3 contains 13 residues. Germline V gives CDR1 DFQATT, CDR2 SNEGSKA (reference sequence). CDR3 in amino acids: CSTDQTGSFTQYF. The CDR3 DNA follows: TGCAGCACCGACCAAACAGGATCATTTACGCAGTATTTT.

This clonotype was counted at least ten times. CDR3 DNA sequence: TGCAGTGCTAGAGATCCGGAGGTGACAGTCACAGATACGCAGTATTTT. Its translation: CSARDPEVTVTDTQYF. The gene calls are TRBV20-1 and TRBJ2-3, with D tentatively TRBD1 or TRBD2 (5 bases each). With 0 bases removed from V and 2 bases from J, the gap between germline ends came to 15 bases. CDR1 is DFQATT and CDR2 is SNEGSKA in the germline V gene (reference sequence). CDR3 length equals 16 residues.

The rearrangement uses TRBV6-4 and TRBJ2-1, with 10 bases identical to TRBD2. Germline V lookup: CDR1 MRHNA, CDR2 SNTAGT. CDR3 length equals 16 residues. The trim removed 8 bases at V and 5 bases at J, leaving 12 bases unmatched. CDR3 region: CASGASGGFGNNEQFF. The CDR3 DNA reads as TGTGCCAGCGGGGCTAGCGGGGGATTCGGCAACAATGAGCAGTTCTTC.

This clonotype is labeled medium-sized (0.01 to 0.1%). The chain has TRBV14 and TRBJ2-1; no definite D call. Germline V CDR1 and CDR2: SGHDN, FVKESK. The V gene lost 1 base and the J gene lost 9 bases, with 7 bases spanning the gap. The CDR3 covers 12 residues. CDR3 coding DNA: TGTGCCAGCAGCCAAGTGCCTTTTGAGCAGTTCTTC. Protein sequence: CASSQVPFEQFF.

V and J are TRBV7-9 and TRBJ1-2; no definite D call. CDR1 and CDR2 (germline): SEHNR, FQNEAQ (reference sequence). CDR3 length: 13 residues. V gave up 4 bases and J gave up 8 bases, with 14 bases separating them. DNA for the CDR3: TGTGCCAGCAGCTCAGGCAACTGGGGAGGCTACACCTTC. Translated, it gives CASSSGNWGGYTF.

This clonotype occurred a few times. The chain combines TRBV18 with TRBJ2-1; 10 bases are a match to TRBD1. Germline values: CDR1 KGHSH, CDR2 LQKENI. V lost 6 bases and J lost 8; bases outside the gene matches: 7. This CDR3 is 14 amino acids long. The CDR3 reads CASSIGTGADEQFF. The CDR3 DNA is TGTGCCAGCTCGATCGGGACAGGGGCGGATGAGCAGTTCTTC.

V is TRBV5-1 and J is TRBJ2-2; D is unresolved. V was trimmed by 1 base and J by 5 bases, leaving 15 bases between them. Germline values: CDR1 SGHRS, CDR2 YFSETQ. This CDR3 region has 16 residues. CDR3 residues: CASSLPTWVSTGELFF. CDR3 DNA sequence: TGCGCCAGCAGCTTGCCGACATGGGTGTCGACCGGGGAGCTGTTTTTT.

This clonotype was counted only a few times. The rearrangement joins TRBV6-5 to TRBJ1-1, with TRBD1 identical over 8 bases. The CDR3 runs 16 residues. The germline CDR1 and CDR2 sequences are MNHEY and SVGAGI. V was clipped by 4 bases and J by 1 base; unmatched bases: 8. Here the CDR3 DNA reads TGTGCCAGCAGTTCAGGACAGGGCGTGGGGAACACTGAAGCTTTCTTT. The encoded protein is CASSSGQGVGNTEAFF.

This clonotype has at least ten counts. The V gene is TRBV20-1, the J gene TRBJ1-5; TRBD1 is a possible D gene (5 bases). The length of the CDR3 is 13 residues. V was pared by 6 bases and J by 1 base, with 10 bases between. From germline, CDR1 is DFQATT and CDR2 SNEGSKA (reference sequence). CDR3 protein: CSAGDSSNQPQHF. CDR3 coding DNA: TGCAGTGCGGGGGACTCAAGCAATCAGCCCCAGCATTTT.

The genes are TRBV27 and TRBJ2-7; 10 nucleotides line up with TRBD2. The CDR3 totals 16 residues. The germline V gene encodes CDR1 MNHEY and CDR2 SMNVEV (reference sequence). Trimming cost V 3 bases and J 3 bases; bases outside gene matches: 8. CDR3 protein: CASSFFGASGGYEQYF. For the CDR3, the DNA is TGTGCCAGCAGTTTCTTTGGGGCTAGCGGGGGCTACGAGCAGTACTTC.

V gene TRBV27 combines with J gene TRBJ1-5; unclear D gene. The germline CDR1 and CDR2 sequences are MNHEY and SMNVEV (reference sequence). The CDR3 contains 15 residues. V was clipped by 5 bases and J by 9 bases, with 20 bases between them. The CDR3 coding sequence is TGTGCCAGCAGTCCACTACAGATCCTCAAGGGGCCCCAGCATTTT. Residues: CASSPLQILKGPQHF.

This clonotype was seen a single time. The chain joins TRBV7-8 to TRBJ2-3; 10 nucleotides align to TRBD2. Germline V gene lookup returns CDR1 SGHVS and CDR2 FQNEAQ. The CDR3 is made up of 17 amino acids. Germline trimming cut 3 bases from V and 2 bases from J; bases unmatched to any gene: 8. The CDR3 DNA sequence: TGTGCCAGCAGCTTTGGCCGTAGCGGGGGGCCCACAGATACGCAGTATTTT. Translating gives CASSFGRSGGPTDTQYF.

This clonotype was counted many times. The J gene is TRBJ1-3, the V gene TRBV5-5, with TRBD1 matching 9 bases. Germline V lookup: CDR1 SGHKS, CDR2 YYEKEE (reference sequence). V shed 4 bases and J 4 bases; nucleotides not matched to a gene: 6. The CDR3 totals 15 residues. The CDR3 region has the DNA TGTGCCAGCAGCCCAGACAGGGGGGAAGGAAACACCATATATTTT. Protein: CASSPDRGEGNTIYF.

This clonotype was recorded many times. The rearrangement joins TRBV7-2 to TRBJ1-1; D is ambiguous. V lost 0 bases and J 0 bases, leaving 5 bases between the germline ends. Germline loops: CDR1 SGHTA, CDR2 FQGNSA. This CDR3 has 14 amino acids. The CDR3 region is CASSLAVMNTEAFF. CDR3 DNA sequence: TGTGCCAGCAGCTTAGCGGTCATGAACACTGAAGCTTTCTTT.